This TCR beta chain was recorded in a study of early T cells in non-severe SARS-CoV-2 infection. Overall study findings and caveats: Reliance on VDJdb matching favored anti-spike CD8 responses; private and CD4 specificities were missed.

This clonotype was seen ten or more times. Antigen unknown. A single record per CDR3 protein comes from TCRdb applying MiXCR to the 5' RACE reads. The sample yields about 60,000 distinct CDR3 sequences, 4.5% to 7% seen once. The CDR3 contains 12 residues. The germline gives CDR1 MNHEY, CDR2 SVGEGT. Trimming took off 2 bases at V and 5 bases at J, with 7 bases between the two ends. Sequenced material: whole blood. The chain employs TRBV6-2 or TRBV6-3 and TRBJ2-7; no firm D call. The sequence was obtained from an adult who was a healthcare worker with PCR-confirmed SARS-CoV-2 infection or an uninfected control (not recorded which). CDR3: CASSYHRDEQYF. CDR3 DNA: TGTGCCAGCAGTTACCATCGGGACGAGCAGTACTTC.